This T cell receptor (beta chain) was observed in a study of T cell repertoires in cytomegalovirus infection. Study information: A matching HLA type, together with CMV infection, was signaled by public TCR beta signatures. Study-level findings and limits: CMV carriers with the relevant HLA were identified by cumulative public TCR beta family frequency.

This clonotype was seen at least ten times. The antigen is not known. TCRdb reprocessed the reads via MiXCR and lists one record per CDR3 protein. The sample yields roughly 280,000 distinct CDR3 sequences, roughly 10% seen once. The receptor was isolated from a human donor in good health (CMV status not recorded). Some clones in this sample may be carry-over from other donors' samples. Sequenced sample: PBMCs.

CDR3 region: CATSTGELFF. The CDR3 DNA is TGTGCCACCAGCACCGGGGAGCTGTTTTTT. This sequence joins TRBV28 and TRBJ2-2; D gene unclear. The CDR3 runs 10 residues. The ends were cut back, 10 bases at V and 4 bases at J, with 4 bases in the middle. Germline lookup yields CDR1 MDHEN and CDR2 SYDVKM.